What follows describes a single TCR beta chain. Generated by immunoSEQ multiplex PCR, the TCRdb table keeps only in-frame clones and is missing some. The sample contains tens of thousands of clones, around 97% of which appear only once. The sample comes from a study of technical replicates of blood from several donors. The specimen sequenced was T cells isolated from PBMCs. The sequence came from a human donor in good health.

In DNA, the CDR3 is TGTGCCAGCAGCTTGGTAGTGAGCAGGAGCACAGATACGCAGTATTTT. Its translation is CASSLVVSRSTDTQYF. The chain joins TRBV5-6 to TRBJ2-3; no reliable D call. The CDR3 runs to 16 residues. Per the germline V gene, CDR1 is SGHDT and CDR2 is YYEEEE. V was cut by 0 bases and J by 0 bases, with 11 bases left in between.